This record covers a single T cell receptor (beta chain). The entry originates in a study of blood T cell repertoires in COVID-19. The table came from immunoSEQ multiplex PCR; TCRdb's copy has only in-frame clones and leaves some out. The sample consists of about 190,000 clones, around 85% of them appearing once. Trimming shortened V by 1 base and J by 4 bases, and 4 bases separated the two germline ends. The CDR3 runs to 13 residues. Germline CDR1 SGHNT, CDR2 YENEEA. The rearrangement uses TRBV11-3 and TRBJ2-2; D remains unclear. Sequenced material: peripheral blood. This receptor was identified in a man aged 25 to 40 with acute or convalescent COVID-19. This CDR3 is CASSLAITGELFF. CDR3 nucleotides: TGTGCCAGCAGCTTAGCTATCACCGGGGAGCTGTTTTTT.